Listed here are 11 T cell receptor beta chains from one sample, sequenced in a study of siplizumab effects on memory and regulatory T cells. Produced via immunoSEQ multiplex PCR; TCRdb's table is partial and in-frame only. The table lists 95,000 to 110,000 clones, 93% of them singletons. Sequenced sample: Tregs sorted from blood. All receptors derive from a human donor in good health.

Written as DNA, the CDR3 is TGTGCCAGAAGCTTGTTGGATCGGACTTCACTATTCCCCTACGAGCAGTACTTC. This sequence encodes CARSLLDRTSLFPYEQYF. The V gene is TRBV5-3, the J gene TRBJ2-7; tentative D call: TRBD2 (5 bases). TRBV5-3 is placed among ORFs of uncertain function. The CDR3 contains 18 residues. V was clipped by 1 base and J by 2 bases, with 22 bases between them.

The chain couples TRBV5-1 to TRBJ1-2; 7 bases fit TRBD1. There are 16 residues in the CDR3. Germline trimming cut 0 bases from V and 4 bases from J; bases unmatched to any gene: 9. CDR1 and CDR2 (germline): SGHRS, YFSETQ. The CDR3 nucleotides are TGCGCCAGCAGCTTGGAAGGGGGCAGGGGCGCCTATGGCTACACCTTC. Amino acids: CASSLEGGRGAYGYTF.

CDR3 nucleotides: TGTGCCAGCAGCTTAGAGTCAGGATCTTACGAGCAGTACTTC. Its protein is CASSLESGSYEQYF. This chain connects TRBV7-8 to TRBJ2-7; D is unclear. Germline CDR1 and CDR2: SGHVS and FQNEAQ. This CDR3 comprises 14 residues. V was shortened by 1 base and J by 4 bases, with 11 bases between the two germline ends.

The chain combines TRBV2 with TRBJ2-6, with D perhaps TRBD1 (5 bases). Germline CDR1 reads SNHLY; CDR2 reads FYNNEI. The CDR3 is 15 amino acids. Trimming took off 6 bases at V and 0 bases at J, with 9 bases between the two ends. The CDR3 sequence: CASRDTGSGANVLTF. For the CDR3, the DNA is TGTGCCAGCAGGGATACAGGCTCTGGGGCCAACGTCCTGACTTTC.

The V call is TRBV6-6, the J call TRBJ1-1; D is perhaps TRBD1 (6 bases). The CDR3 spans 13 residues. The germline V gene encodes CDR1 MNHNY and CDR2 SVGAGI (reference sequence). Trimming cost V 5 bases and J 4 bases, with 11 bases left between them. The CDR3 here is CASSATGRTEAFF. The CDR3 DNA reads as TGTGCCAGCAGTGCTACAGGGCGCACTGAAGCTTTCTTT.

The rearrangement joins TRBV19 to TRBJ1-1; no firm D call. This CDR3 comprises 15 residues. Germline values: CDR1 LNHDA, CDR2 SQIVND (reference sequence). Deletions cut 5 bases from V and 3 bases from J, with 16 bases between. The chain's CDR3 is CASSPIHGLYTEAFF. The DNA of the CDR3 is TGTGCCAGTAGTCCGATCCATGGGTTGTACACTGAAGCTTTCTTT.

The chain couples TRBV6-5 to TRBJ1-2; D is unclear. With 10 bases removed from V and 4 bases from J, the gap between germline ends came to 10 bases. Germline V gene sequence: CDR1 MNHEY, CDR2 SVGAGI. The CDR3 is 11 amino acids. In DNA, the CDR3 is TGTGCCACCCTAGGAGGCTATGGCTACACCTTC. Its translation: CATLGGYGYTF.

The rearrangement uses TRBV30 and TRBJ1-2; D remains unclear. Germline V gives CDR1 GTSNPN, CDR2 SVGIG (reference sequence). This CDR3 region has 13 residues. The germline V and J ends were trimmed by 0 bases and 3 bases, with 8 bases remaining between them. The CDR3: CAWSVKGYYGYTF. For the CDR3, the DNA is TGTGCCTGGAGTGTAAAGGGTTACTATGGCTACACCTTC.

The V and J genes are TRBV5-1 and TRBJ1-4; D ambiguous. The length of the CDR3 is 15 residues. Germline CDR1 reads SGHRS; CDR2 reads YFSETQ. V shed 2 bases and J shed 0 bases, with 8 bases lying between them. CDR3 sequence: CASSFQPATNEKLFF. CDR3 DNA: TGCGCCAGCAGCTTCCAGCCAGCAACTAATGAAAAACTGTTTTTT.

This clone was found once. The genes are TRBV28 and TRBJ2-1; no reliable D call. The CDR3 runs to 13 residues. The V gene lost 1 base and the J gene lost 10 bases, with 11 bases spanning the gap. The germline V gene has CDR1 MDHEN and CDR2 SYDVKM. CDR3 in DNA: TGTGCCAGCAGTTTATATTGGGGATGGGAGCAGTTCTTC. Translation gives CASSLYWGWEQFF.

The V call is TRBV6-5, the J call TRBJ1-2, with a tentative D call TRBD1 (6 bases). CDR1 is MNHEY, CDR2 SVGAGI, per germline. The V and J ends lost 3 bases and 6 bases respectively, with 14 bases between them. There are 14 residues in the CDR3. The DNA of the CDR3 is TGTGCCAGCAGTTATGCGGGGGCGCGTAATGGCTACACCTTC. It specifies CASSYAGARNGYTF.